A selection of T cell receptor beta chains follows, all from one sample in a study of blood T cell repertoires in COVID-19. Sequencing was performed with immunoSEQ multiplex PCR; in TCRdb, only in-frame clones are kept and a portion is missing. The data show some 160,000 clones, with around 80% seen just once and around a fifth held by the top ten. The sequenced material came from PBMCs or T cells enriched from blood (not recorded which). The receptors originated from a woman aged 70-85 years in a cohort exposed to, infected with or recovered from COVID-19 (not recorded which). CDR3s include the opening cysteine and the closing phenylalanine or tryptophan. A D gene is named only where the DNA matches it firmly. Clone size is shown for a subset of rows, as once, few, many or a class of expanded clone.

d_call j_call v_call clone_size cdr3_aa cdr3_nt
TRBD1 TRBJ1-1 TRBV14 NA CASSQVGQGRVTEAFF TGTGCCAGCAGCCAAGTCGGACAGGGCCGTGTCACTGAAGCTTTCTTT
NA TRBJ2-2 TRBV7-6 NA CASSLMSQSITGELFF TGTGCCAGCAGCTTAATGAGCCAATCCATCACCGGGGAGCTGTTTTTT
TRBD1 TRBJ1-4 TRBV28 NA CASSWVGRGRGNEKLFF TGTGCCAGCAGTTGGGTGGGCAGGGGGCGGGGTAATGAAAAACTGTTTTTT
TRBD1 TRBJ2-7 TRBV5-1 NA CASSPADRVEQYF TGCGCCAGCAGCCCGGCCGACAGGGTCGAGCAGTACTTC
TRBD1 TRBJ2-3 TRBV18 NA CASSLNLLDRGQTDTQYF TGTGCCAGCTCACTCAACCTCCTCGACAGGGGGCAGACAGATACGCAGTATTTT
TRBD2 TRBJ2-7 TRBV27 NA CASSRTSGSYEQYF TGTGCCAGCAGTAGGACTAGCGGGAGCTACGAGCAGTACTTC
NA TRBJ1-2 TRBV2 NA CASVRYRDQNYGYTF TGTGCCAGCGTACGATACAGGGATCAGAACTATGGCTACACCTTC
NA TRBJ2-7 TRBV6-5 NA CASSYSIGGETYEQYF TGTGCCAGCAGTTACTCGATTGGAGGGGAGACCTACGAGCAGTACTTC
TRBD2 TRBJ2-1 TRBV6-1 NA CASSGTSLRSYNEQFF TGTGCCAGCAGTGGGACTAGTCTAAGGTCCTACAATGAGCAGTTCTTC
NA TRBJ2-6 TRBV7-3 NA CASSFGGSGANVLTF TGTGCCAGCAGCTTTGGCGGGTCTGGGGCCAACGTCCTGACTTTC
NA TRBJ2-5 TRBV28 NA CASSSPLLGDTETQYF TGTGCCAGCAGTTCCCCCCTCCTCGGGGACACGGAGACCCAGTACTTC
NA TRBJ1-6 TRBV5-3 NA CARRGQGSSSYNSPLHF TGTGCCAGAAGGGGGCAGGGATCGAGCTCCTATAATTCACCCCTCCACTTT
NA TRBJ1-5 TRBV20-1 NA CSAAGNQPQHF TGCAGTGCCGCCGGGAATCAGCCCCAGCATTTT
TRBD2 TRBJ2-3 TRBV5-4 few CASSFPSGGFGDTQYF TGTGCCAGCAGCTTCCCCAGCGGGGGCTTCGGAGATACGCAGTATTTT